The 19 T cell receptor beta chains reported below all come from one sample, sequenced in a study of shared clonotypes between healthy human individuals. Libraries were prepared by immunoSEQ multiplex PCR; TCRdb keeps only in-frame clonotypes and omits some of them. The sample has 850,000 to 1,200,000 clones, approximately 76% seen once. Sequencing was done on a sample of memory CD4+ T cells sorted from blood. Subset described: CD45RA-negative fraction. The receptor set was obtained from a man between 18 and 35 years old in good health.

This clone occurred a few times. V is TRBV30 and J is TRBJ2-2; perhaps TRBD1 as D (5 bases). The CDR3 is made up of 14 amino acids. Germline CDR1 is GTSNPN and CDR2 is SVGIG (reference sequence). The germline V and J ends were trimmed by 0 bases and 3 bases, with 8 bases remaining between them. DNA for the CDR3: TGTGCCTGGAGTGTAGGGGATTACACCGGGGAGCTGTTTTTT. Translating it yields CAWSVGDYTGELFF.

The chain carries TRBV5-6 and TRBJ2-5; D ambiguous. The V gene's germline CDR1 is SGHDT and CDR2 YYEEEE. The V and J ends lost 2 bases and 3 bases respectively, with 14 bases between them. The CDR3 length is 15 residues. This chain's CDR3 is CASSLRWDGKETQYF. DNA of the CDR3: TGTGCCAGCAGCTTACGTTGGGATGGTAAAGAGACCCAGTACTTC.

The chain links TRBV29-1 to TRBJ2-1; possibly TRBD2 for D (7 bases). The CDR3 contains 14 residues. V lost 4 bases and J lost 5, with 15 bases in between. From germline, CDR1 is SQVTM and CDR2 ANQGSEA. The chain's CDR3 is CSVGWGGRDNEQFF. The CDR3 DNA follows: TGCAGCGTTGGGTGGGGGGGCCGAGACAATGAGCAGTTCTTC.

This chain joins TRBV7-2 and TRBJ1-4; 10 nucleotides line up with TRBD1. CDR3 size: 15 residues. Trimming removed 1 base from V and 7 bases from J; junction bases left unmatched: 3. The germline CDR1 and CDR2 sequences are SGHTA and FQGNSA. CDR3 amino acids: CASSLGGTGVEKLFF. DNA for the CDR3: TGTGCCAGCAGCTTAGGGGGGACAGGGGTTGAAAAACTGTTTTTT.

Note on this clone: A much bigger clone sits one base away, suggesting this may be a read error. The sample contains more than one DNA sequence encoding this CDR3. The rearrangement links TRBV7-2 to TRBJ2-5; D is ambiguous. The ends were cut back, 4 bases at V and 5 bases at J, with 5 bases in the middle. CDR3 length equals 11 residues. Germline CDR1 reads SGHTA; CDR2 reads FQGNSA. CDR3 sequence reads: CASSSEETQYF. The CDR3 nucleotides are TGTGCCAGCAGCTCCGAGGAGACCCAGTACTTC.

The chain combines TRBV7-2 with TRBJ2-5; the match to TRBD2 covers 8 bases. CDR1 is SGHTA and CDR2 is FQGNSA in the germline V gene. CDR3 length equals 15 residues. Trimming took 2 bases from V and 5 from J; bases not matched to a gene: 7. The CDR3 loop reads CASSLWTGGAETQYF. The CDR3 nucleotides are TGTGCCAGCAGCTTATGGACGGGGGGGGCCGAGACCCAGTACTTC.

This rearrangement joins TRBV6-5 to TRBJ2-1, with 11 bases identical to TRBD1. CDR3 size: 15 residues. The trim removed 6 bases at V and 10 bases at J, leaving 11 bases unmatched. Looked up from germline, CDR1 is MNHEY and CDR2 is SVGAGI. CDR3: CASSATGTGGDEQFF. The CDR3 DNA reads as TGTGCCAGCAGCGCAACGGGGACAGGGGGTGACGAGCAGTTCTTC.

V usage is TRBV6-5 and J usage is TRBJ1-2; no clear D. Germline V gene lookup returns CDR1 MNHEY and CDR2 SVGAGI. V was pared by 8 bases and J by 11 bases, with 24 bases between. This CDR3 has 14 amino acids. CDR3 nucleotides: TGTGCCAGCTTCCGTGGGCGGGGAGACTCTATGTACACCTTC. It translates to CASFRGRGDSMYTF.

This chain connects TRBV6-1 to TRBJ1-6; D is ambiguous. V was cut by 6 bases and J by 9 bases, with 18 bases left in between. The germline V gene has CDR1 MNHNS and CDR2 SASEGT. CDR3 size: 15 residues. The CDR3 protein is CASREALTVGSPLHF. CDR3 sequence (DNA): TGTGCCAGCAGGGAGGCACTGACCGTCGGTTCACCCCTCCACTTT.

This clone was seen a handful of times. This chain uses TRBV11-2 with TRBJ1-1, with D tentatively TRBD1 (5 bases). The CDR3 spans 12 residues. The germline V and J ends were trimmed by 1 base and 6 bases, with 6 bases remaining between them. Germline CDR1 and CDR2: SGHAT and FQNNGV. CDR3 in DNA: TGTGCCAGCAGCTTAGGGACACCTGAAGCTTTCTTT. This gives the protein CASSLGTPEAFF.

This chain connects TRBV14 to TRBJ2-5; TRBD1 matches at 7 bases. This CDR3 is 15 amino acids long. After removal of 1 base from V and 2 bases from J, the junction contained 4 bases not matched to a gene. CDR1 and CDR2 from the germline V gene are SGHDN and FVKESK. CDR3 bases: TGTGCCAGCAGCCAAGCTGTGGGACAGCAAGAGACCCAGTACTTC. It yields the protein CASSQAVGQQETQYF. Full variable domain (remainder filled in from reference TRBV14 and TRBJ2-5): EAGVTQFPSHSVIEKGQTVTLRCDPISGHDNLYWYRRVMGKEIKFLLHFVKESKQDESGMPNNRFLAERTGGTYSTLKVQPAELEDSGVYFCASSQAVGQQETQYFGPGTRLLVL.

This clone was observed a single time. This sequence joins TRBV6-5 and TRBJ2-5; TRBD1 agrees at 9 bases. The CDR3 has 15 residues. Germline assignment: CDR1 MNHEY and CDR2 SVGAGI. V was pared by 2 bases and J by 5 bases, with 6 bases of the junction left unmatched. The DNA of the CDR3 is TGTGCCAGCAGTTACGGGACAGGGCGTAGGGAGACCCAGTACTTC. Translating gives CASSYGTGRRETQYF.

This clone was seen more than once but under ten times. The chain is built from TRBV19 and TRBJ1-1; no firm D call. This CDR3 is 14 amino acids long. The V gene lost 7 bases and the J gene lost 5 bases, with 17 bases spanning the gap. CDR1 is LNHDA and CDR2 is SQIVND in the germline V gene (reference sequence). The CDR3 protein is CASTPRGGRTEAFF. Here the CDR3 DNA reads TGTGCCAGTACCCCGCGAGGCGGGAGGACTGAAGCTTTCTTT.

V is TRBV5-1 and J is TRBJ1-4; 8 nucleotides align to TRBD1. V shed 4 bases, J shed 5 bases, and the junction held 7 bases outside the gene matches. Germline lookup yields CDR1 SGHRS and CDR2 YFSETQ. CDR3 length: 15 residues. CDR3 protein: CASSPTGGSNEKLFF. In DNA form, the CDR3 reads TGCGCCAGCAGCCCCACAGGGGGAAGCAATGAAAAACTGTTTTTT.

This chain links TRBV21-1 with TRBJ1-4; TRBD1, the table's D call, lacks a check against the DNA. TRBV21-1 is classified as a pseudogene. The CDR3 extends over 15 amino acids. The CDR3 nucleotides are TGTGCCAGCAGCCCAGATGGGACAGGGCATGAAAAACTGTTTTTT. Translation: CASSPDGTGHEKLFF.

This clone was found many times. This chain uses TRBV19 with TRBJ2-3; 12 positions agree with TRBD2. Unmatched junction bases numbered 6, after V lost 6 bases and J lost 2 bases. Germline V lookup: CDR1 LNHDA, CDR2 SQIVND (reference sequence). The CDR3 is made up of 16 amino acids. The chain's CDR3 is CASSPGLAGLTDTQYF. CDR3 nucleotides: TGTGCCAGTAGCCCGGGACTAGCGGGCCTCACAGATACGCAGTATTTT.

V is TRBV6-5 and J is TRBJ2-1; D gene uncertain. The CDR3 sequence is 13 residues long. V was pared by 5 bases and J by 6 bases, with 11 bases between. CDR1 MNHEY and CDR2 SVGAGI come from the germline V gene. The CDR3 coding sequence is TGTGCCAGCAGTCTTGGAATCTTCAATGAGCAGTTCTTC. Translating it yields CASSLGIFNEQFF.

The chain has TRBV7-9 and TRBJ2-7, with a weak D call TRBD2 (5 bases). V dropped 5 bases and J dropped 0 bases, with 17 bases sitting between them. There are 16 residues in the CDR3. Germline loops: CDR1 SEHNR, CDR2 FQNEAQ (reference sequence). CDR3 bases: TGTGCCAGCAGCGAGAGAGCTCCGGGAAGCTCCTACGAGCAGTACTTC. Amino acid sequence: CASSERAPGSSYEQYF.

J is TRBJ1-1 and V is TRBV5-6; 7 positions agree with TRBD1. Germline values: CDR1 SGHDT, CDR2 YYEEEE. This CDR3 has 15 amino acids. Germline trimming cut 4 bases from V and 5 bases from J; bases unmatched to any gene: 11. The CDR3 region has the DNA TGTGCCAGCAGCCCGAGGGGGCAGAGATCTACTGAAGCTTTCTTT. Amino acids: CASSPRGQRSTEAFF.